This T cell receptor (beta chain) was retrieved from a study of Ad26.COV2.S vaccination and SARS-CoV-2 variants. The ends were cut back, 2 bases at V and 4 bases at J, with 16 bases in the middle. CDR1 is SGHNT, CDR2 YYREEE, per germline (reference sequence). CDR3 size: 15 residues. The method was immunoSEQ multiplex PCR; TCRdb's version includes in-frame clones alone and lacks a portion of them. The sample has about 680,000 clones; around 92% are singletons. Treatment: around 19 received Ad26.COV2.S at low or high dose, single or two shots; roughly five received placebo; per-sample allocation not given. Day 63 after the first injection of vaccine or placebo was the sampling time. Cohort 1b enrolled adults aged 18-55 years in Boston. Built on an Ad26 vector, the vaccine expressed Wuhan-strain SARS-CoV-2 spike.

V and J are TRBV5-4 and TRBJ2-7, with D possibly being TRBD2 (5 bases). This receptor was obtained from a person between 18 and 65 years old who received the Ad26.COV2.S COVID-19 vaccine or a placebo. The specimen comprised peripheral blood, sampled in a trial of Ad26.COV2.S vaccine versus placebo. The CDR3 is CASSFAPMGVYEQYF. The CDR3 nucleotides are TGTGCCAGCAGCTTCGCACCGATGGGAGTTTACGAGCAGTACTTC.